The TCR beta chain under discussion was sequenced for a study of cytomegalovirus exposure and HLA in healthy donors. Overall study context: Early released data had around 89 million unique TCRs, all coming from HLA-typed donors.

This clone was picked up one time. Its antigen is unidentified. Looked up from germline, CDR1 is ENHRY and CDR2 is SYGVKD. The CDR3 loop spans 11 amino acids. V was trimmed by 4 bases and J by 3 bases, leaving 4 bases between them. 60 Vbeta and 13 Jbeta primers were used in PCR. TCRdb's copy holds only in-frame clones and misses some; the assay was immunoSEQ multiplex PCR. The sample lists 75,000 to 100,000 clones, about four fifths seen once, with approximately 5.4% in the top ten. Healthy bone marrow donors formed the donor group. Findings and caveats of the study: In an earlier analysis, productive rearrangement rates for most beta V segments clustered near 87% or 30%. The later analysis indicated that the majority of CMV-associated TCR beta chains appeared HLA-restricted.

V is TRBV10-3 and J is TRBJ2-7; D not certain. Sequencing used PBMCs. The receptor was derived from a man aged 40-49 years in good health and CMV-seropositive. This chain's CDR3 is CAISGGYEQYF. The CDR3 coding sequence is TGTGCCATCAGTGGAGGCTACGAGCAGTACTTC.